One and the same sample provided the 4 T cell receptor beta chains below, sequenced in a study of shared clonotypes between healthy human individuals. Sequencing used immunoSEQ multiplex PCR; TCRdb keeps in-frame clones, though not all of them. The sample has approximately 1.5 million clones; approximately 98.5% are singletons. Sequenced input: naive CD4+ T cells sorted from blood. Indicated subset: CD45RA+ positively selected. These receptors all come from a man under 40 in good health.

DNA of the CDR3: TGTGCCAGCCAACTGAATGGAAACACCATATATTTT. Translation gives CASQLNGNTIYF. The chain is built from TRBV28 and TRBJ1-3; no reliable D call. The CDR3 contains 12 residues. CDR1 and CDR2 (germline): MDHEN, SYDVKM. V was trimmed by 8 bases and J by 3 bases, leaving 8 bases between them.

The rearrangement uses TRBV5-4 and TRBJ2-2; 9 bases are shared with TRBD1. V lost 1 base to trimming and J lost 5 bases; unmatched junction nucleotides: 6. The CDR3 contains 16 residues. Germline lookup yields CDR1 SGHNT and CDR2 YYREEE (reference sequence). Here the CDR3 DNA reads TGTGCCAGCAGCTTGCTGGGACAGGGCAGGACCGGGGAGCTGTTTTTT. This translates into CASSLLGQGRTGELFF.

Comments on this clone: Additional DNA sequences in this sample encode the identical CDR3. The gene calls are TRBV7-2 and TRBJ1-2; D not resolved. Looked up from germline, CDR1 is SGHTA and CDR2 is FQGNSA. The V and J ends lost 3 bases and 4 bases respectively, with 9 bases between them. This CDR3 comprises 13 residues. In nucleotides, the CDR3 is TGTGCCAGCAGCTTCGGGCGAGGCTATGGCTACACCTTC. Its translation is CASSFGRGYGYTF.

The chain is built from TRBV7-9 and TRBJ1-1, with TRBD1 as a possible D gene (6 bases). There are 13 residues in the CDR3. Germline V gene lookup returns CDR1 SEHNR and CDR2 FQNEAQ (reference sequence). Trimming shortened V by 3 bases and J by 3 bases, and 8 bases separated the two germline ends. This CDR3 reads CASSFKGDTEAFF. In nucleotides, the CDR3 is TGTGCCAGCAGCTTTAAGGGGGACACTGAAGCTTTCTTT.